The 11 T cell receptor beta chains reported below all come from one sample, sequenced in a study of blood T cell repertoires in COVID-19. Generated by immunoSEQ multiplex PCR, the TCRdb table keeps only in-frame clones and is missing some. The repertoire holds 140,000 or so clones, with more than 70% as singletons. Sequenced sample: peripheral blood. The receptors were gathered from a woman aged 45 to 65 with acute or convalescent COVID-19.

The gene calls are TRBV19 and TRBJ2-5, with D possibly being TRBD2 (6 bases). The germline V and J ends were trimmed by 6 bases and 2 bases, with 13 bases remaining between them. The CDR3 length is 14 residues. CDR1 is LNHDA, CDR2 SQIVND, per germline (reference sequence). CDR3 sequence: CASSLRTTQETQYF. The CDR3 DNA sequence: TGTGCCAGTAGCCTCAGGACTACTCAAGAGACCCAGTACTTC.

The chain combines TRBV6-2 or TRBV6-3 with TRBJ1-2; the D is unclear. Germline V CDR1 and CDR2: MNHEY, SVGEGT. V shed 6 bases and J shed 8 bases, with 13 bases lying between them. The CDR3 is made up of 12 amino acids. In DNA form, the CDR3 reads TGTGCCAGCAGCGGCACGGTGGAGGGCTACACCTTC. It encodes CASSGTVEGYTF.

In this sample, this clone turned up once. The genes are TRBV7-2 and TRBJ1-5; 8 bases fit TRBD1. The length of the CDR3 is 15 residues. With 5 bases clipped from V and 7 bases from J, the junction kept 10 bases outside the gene matches. Germline CDR1 SGHTA, CDR2 FQGNSA. In nucleotides, the CDR3 is TGTGCCAGCAGCCCCATGGGGACAGGACTGCAGCCCCAGCATTTT. The encoded protein is CASSPMGTGLQPQHF.

This clone came up a few times. The V gene is TRBV5-1, the J gene TRBJ2-3; the match to TRBD1 covers 8 bases. Germline assignment: CDR1 SGHRS and CDR2 YFSETQ. V was pared by 0 bases and J by 8 bases, with 8 bases of the junction left unmatched. The CDR3 is 15 residues long. Here the CDR3 reads CASSLEVGQGGTQYF. CDR3 nucleotides: TGCGCCAGCAGCTTGGAAGTCGGACAGGGTGGTACGCAGTATTTT.

V usage is TRBV7-9 and J usage is TRBJ1-4; TRBD1 matches at 9 bases. The V gene's germline CDR1 is SEHNR and CDR2 FQNEAQ (reference sequence). Germline trimming cut 5 bases from V and 8 bases from J; bases unmatched to any gene: 9. The CDR3 is made up of 15 amino acids. In nucleotides, the CDR3 is TGTGCCAGCAGCCGAGGGGACAGGGCATACGAAAAACTGTTTTTT. Amino acids: CASSRGDRAYEKLFF.

The J gene is TRBJ1-3, the V gene TRBV6-5, with 9 bases that match TRBD1. Germline V CDR1 and CDR2: MNHEY, SVGAGI. Trimming removed 2 bases from V and 0 bases from J; junction bases left unmatched: 2. This CDR3 has 16 amino acids. This CDR3 is CASSYRTGVSGNTIYF. CDR3 bases: TGTGCCAGCAGTTACAGGACAGGGGTCTCTGGAAACACCATATATTTT.

This chain's CDR3 is CASSQAAGRTEAFF. For the CDR3, the DNA is TGTGCCAGCAGCCAAGCAGCGGGGCGCACTGAAGCTTTCTTT. The chain is built from TRBV4-2 and TRBJ1-1, with TRBD1 as a possible D gene (5 bases). Germline-derived CDR1 and CDR2 are LGHNA and YNFKEQ. This CDR3 has 14 amino acids. The ends were cut back, 1 base at V and 4 bases at J, with 10 bases in the middle.

The J gene is TRBJ2-7, the V gene TRBV6-5; a weak D match, TRBD1 (6 bases). CDR3 length: 15 amino acids. With 2 bases removed from V and 1 base from J, the gap between germline ends came to 12 bases. CDR1 is MNHEY and CDR2 is SVGAGI in the germline V gene. The CDR3 loop is CASSYADSQSYEQYF. The CDR3 DNA follows: TGTGCCAGCAGTTACGCGGACAGCCAGTCCTACGAGCAGTACTTC.

V usage is TRBV2 and J usage is TRBJ2-5, with 9 bases fitting TRBD1. This CDR3 contains 14 residues. The trim removed 7 bases at V and 4 bases at J, leaving 7 bases unmatched. Germline V gives CDR1 SNHLY, CDR2 FYNNEI. CDR3: CASTKDRGVETQYF. The CDR3, as DNA: TGTGCCAGCACCAAGGACAGGGGCGTAGAGACCCAGTACTTC.

The genes are TRBV25-1 and TRBJ2-2; D uncertain. Germline V lookup: CDR1 MGHDK, CDR2 SYGVNS. CDR3 size: 14 residues. V lost 3 bases to trimming and J lost 3 bases, with 8 bases between them. The CDR3 DNA reads TGTGCCAGCAGTGACGGAGACGACACCGGGGAGCTGTTTTTT. Translated, it gives CASSDGDDTGELFF.

This clone turned up a few times. This chain joins TRBV27 and TRBJ1-2; perhaps TRBD1 as D (6 bases). Per the germline V gene, CDR1 is MNHEY and CDR2 is SMNVEV (reference sequence). V was pared by 5 bases and J by 4 bases, with 14 bases between. The CDR3 extends over 14 amino acids. CDR3 in amino acids: CASSELGAGYGYTF. The CDR3 region has the DNA TGTGCCAGCAGTGAGTTGGGGGCGGGCTATGGCTACACCTTC.